This record looks at one TCR beta chain sequence and its context. This clone has only a few counts. Its cognate antigen has yet to be identified. Base qualities are not provided; no much larger clone lies one nucleotide away. This sample was taken from a study of blood T cell repertoires in COVID-19 (dated by TCRdb to 2018 to 2021). Concerning the study at large: Samples covering the acute and convalescent phases of COVID-19 were provided by collaborators in the United States, Italy and Spain. The prospective study material was composed of cDNA or gDNA derived from T cells, B-cell-depleted T cells, or PBMCs. Subjects who had been exposed to COVID-19, were actively infected with it, or had recovered from it provided the deeply sampled blood TCRbeta repertoires that made up the dataset. The repertoires were released in a freely available public database intended as a resource for research on the immune response to SARS-CoV-2. The samples were drawn from two sources: the first 160 participants of the ongoing ImmuneRACE study, and over 950 subjects contributed by 6 global collaborators. The sample metadata nearly always contained a de-identified subject ID, COVID-19 status, age in years and sex. Where available, HLA class I and class II types were taken from metadata supplied by the sample provider and were not determined by assay-based typing.

The paper's findings and limits, for the study overall: The quantity of clinical and demographic metadata differed by source and by participant and was supplied without curation.

The immunoSEQ Assay, a bias-controlled multiplex PCR, was used to amplify TCRbeta CDR3 regions from genomic DNA. Regarding the original processing steps: The number of nucleated cells in each sample was estimated by amplification of reference gene primers within the assay. To quantify the absolute abundance of each unique TCRbeta CDR3 rearrangement, sequence reads were collapsed and filtered. For each sample, productive Simpson clonality was calculated as the square root of Simpson's diversity index over productive rearrangements. The table comes from immuneACCESS by way of TCRdb, which keeps in-frame sequences with V and J called. Part of the clones is missing from these tables; in studies checked, under half for an unresolved V gene and the rest for unknown reasons. The D gene and trimming were derived from the DNA, and the V and J assignments and clone size from that table. For this sample the table gives 30,000 to 40,000 clones, of which less than 85% were detected only once. Roughly 15% of the sample lies in the top ten.

The germline V gene (reference sequence) specifies MNHNY as CDR1 and SVGAGI as CDR2. V is pruned by 6 bases and J by 4 bases, leaving 12 bases of the junction without a gene match. The CDR3 contains 17 residues, cysteine and phenylalanine counted. Only the CDR3 part of the read is kept: 51 bases, read in frame from the first base. Each collaborating institution followed its own protocols to collect whole blood in K2EDTA tubes. For TCRbeta analysis, collaborators shipped samples in one of three forms: frozen whole blood, isolated PBMCs, or DNA extracted from either of those sample types. The TCR comes from a human donor with acute or convalescent COVID-19. The donor label of this sample is uncertain. The receptor chain draws on TRBV6-6 and TRBJ2-7; 13 nucleotides in the junction match TRBD2. Source material: peripheral blood. The sequenced DNA: TGTGCCAGCAGCCGAGGACTAGCGGGGGACCTCGGATACGAGCAGTACTTC. The translation is CASSRGLAGDLGYEQYF.